This T cell receptor (beta chain) stems from a study of blood T cell repertoires in COVID-19. The wider study: There were acute and convalescent COVID-19 samples, and they came from the United States, Italy and Spain.

TCRdb's table, derived via immunoSEQ multiplex PCR, lists solely in-frame clones and lacks some. Among roughly 150,000 clones listed, roughly four fifths were seen once. CDR1 and CDR2 (germline): LNHNV, YYDKDF (reference sequence). This CDR3 comprises 13 residues. The V end was cut by 3 bases, the J end by 4 bases, with 7 bases between. The chain carries TRBV15 and TRBJ1-5; D is unclear. The origin of this receptor is a human donor with acute or convalescent COVID-19. The donor label of this sample is uncertain. Sample: peripheral blood. The CDR3 spells CATSRRINQPQHF. In DNA form, the CDR3 reads TGTGCCACCAGCAGGAGAATTAATCAGCCCCAGCATTTT.